This T cell receptor beta chain appears in the sequencing data of a study of T cell clonotyping in hematopoietic cell transplantation. This sample's time point: recipient sample about 28 days before transplant, after cytoreduction. The ends were cut back, 0 bases at V and 2 bases at J, with 14 bases in the middle. Per the germline V gene, CDR1 is LGHNA and CDR2 is YSLEER. The CDR3 extends over 18 amino acids. Only in-frame clones appear in the TCRdb table, and some are missing; sequencing was by immunoSEQ multiplex PCR. The sample records 49,000 or so clones, roughly 80% being singletons. This TCR derives from a man aged 55 to 70 with myelodysplastic syndrome. Some clones in this sample may be carry-over from other donors' samples. The sample consisted of peripheral blood mononuclear cells, taken before stem cell transplant. The rearrangement uses TRBV4-3 and TRBJ1-6; D is unresolved. The CDR3: CASSQDTSSGTYNSPLHF. CDR3 in DNA: TGCGCCAGCAGCCAAGATACCTCCTCTGGGACCTATAATTCACCCCTCCACTTT.